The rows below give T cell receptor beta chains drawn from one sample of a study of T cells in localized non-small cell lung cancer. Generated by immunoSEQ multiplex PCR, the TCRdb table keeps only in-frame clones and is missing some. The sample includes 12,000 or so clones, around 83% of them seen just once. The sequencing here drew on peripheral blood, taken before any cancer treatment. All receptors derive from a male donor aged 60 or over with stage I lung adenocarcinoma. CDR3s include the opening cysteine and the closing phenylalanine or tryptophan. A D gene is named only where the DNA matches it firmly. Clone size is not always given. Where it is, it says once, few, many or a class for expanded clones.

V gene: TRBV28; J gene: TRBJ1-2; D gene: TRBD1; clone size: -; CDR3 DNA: TGTGCCAGCAGTTTAGTTGGACAGGTAATAGAAGTGGCTGGCTACACCTTC; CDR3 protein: CASSLVGQVIEVAGYTF
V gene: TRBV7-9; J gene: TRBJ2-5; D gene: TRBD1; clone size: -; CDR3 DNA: TGTGCCAGCAGCTCGGACAGGGCCCAAGAGACCCAGTACTTC; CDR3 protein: CASSSDRAQETQYF
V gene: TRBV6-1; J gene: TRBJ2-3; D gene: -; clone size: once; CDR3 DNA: TGTGCCAGCCGTCTTATTAGCACAGATACGCAGTATTTT; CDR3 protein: CASRLISTDTQYF
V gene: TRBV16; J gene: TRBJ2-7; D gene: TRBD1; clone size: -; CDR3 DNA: TGTGCCAGCAGCCAAGGTACAGGGGCCCCCTACGAGCAGTACTTC; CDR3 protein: CASSQGTGAPYEQYF
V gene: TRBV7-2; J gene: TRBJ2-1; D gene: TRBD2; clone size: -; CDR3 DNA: TGTGCCAGCAGCTTTCAAGGACTAGCGGCTTACAATGAGCAGTTCTTC; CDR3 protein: CASSFQGLAAYNEQFF
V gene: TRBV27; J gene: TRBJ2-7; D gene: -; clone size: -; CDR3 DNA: TGTGCCAGCCGTGGGCTAGCGAACTACGAGCAGTACTTC; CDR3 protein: CASRGLANYEQYF
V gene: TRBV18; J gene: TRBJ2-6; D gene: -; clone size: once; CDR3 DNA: TGTGCCAGCTCATGGGGAAGACTCAATCCCTCTGGGGCCAACGTCCTGACTTTC; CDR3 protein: CASSWGRLNPSGANVLTF
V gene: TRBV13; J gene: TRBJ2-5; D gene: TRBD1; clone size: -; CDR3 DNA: TGTGCCAGCAGCCCCCGGGACAGGGATGTGGGTTTAGAGACCCAGTACTTC; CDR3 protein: CASSPRDRDVGLETQYF
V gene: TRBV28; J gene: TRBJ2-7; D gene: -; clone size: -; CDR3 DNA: -; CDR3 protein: CASSRLSGQYF
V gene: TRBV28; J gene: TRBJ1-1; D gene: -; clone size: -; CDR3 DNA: TGTGCCAGCAACCTTGGTGGGGTCCCTGAAGCTTTCTTT; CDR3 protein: CASNLGGVPEAFF
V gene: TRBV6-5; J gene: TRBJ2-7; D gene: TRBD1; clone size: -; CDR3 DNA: TGTGCCAGCCGGTCCCGGGACAGCTACGAGCAGTACTTC; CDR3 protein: CASRSRDSYEQYF
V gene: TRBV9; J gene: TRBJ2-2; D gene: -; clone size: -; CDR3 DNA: TGTGCCAGCAGCCTTGACACCAGAAAGACCGGGGAGCTGTTTTTT; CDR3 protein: CASSLDTRKTGELFF
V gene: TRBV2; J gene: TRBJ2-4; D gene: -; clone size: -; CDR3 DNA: TGTGCCAGCGTAGGGGGAGGGGGAAACATTCAGTACTTC; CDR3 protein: CASVGGGGNIQYF
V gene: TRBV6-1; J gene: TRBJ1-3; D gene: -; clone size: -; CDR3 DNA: TGTGCCAGCAGTGAAATTGGGGCTGGAAACACCATATATTTT; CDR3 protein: CASSEIGAGNTIYF
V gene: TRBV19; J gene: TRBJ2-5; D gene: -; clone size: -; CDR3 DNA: TGTGCCAGTAGTTTACGGACAGGGAGGGGAGAGACCCAGTACTTC; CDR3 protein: CASSLRTGRGETQYF
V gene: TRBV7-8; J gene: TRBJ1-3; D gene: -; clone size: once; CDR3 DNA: TGTGCCAGCAGCTACCAGTCGTCAGGAAACACCATATATTTT; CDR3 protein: CASSYQSSGNTIYF
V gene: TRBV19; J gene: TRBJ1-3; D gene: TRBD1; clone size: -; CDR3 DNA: TGTGCCAGTAGACCGGTCGGCAGGGGGCCTGGAAACACCATATATTTT; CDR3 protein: CASRPVGRGPGNTIYF
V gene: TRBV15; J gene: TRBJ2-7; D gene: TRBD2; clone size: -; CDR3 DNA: TGTGCCACCAGCATAGCGGGAGTAGACGAGCAGTACTTC; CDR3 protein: CATSIAGVDEQYF
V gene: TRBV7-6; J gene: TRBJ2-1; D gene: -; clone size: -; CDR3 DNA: TGTGCCAGCAGCTTAGAGGGAGCCTACAATGAGCAGTTCTTC; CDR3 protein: CASSLEGAYNEQFF
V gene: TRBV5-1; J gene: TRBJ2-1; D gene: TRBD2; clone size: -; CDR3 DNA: TGCGCCAGCAGCGGCGGGAGATCCTACAATGAGCAGTTCTTC; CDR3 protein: CASSGGRSYNEQFF
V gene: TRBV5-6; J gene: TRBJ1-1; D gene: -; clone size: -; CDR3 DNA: TGTGCCAGCAGCTTGGCAGCTGAAGCTTTCTTT; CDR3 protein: CASSLAAEAFF
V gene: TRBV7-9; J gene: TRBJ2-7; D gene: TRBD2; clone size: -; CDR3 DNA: TGTGCCAGCAGCTTAGCGGGCCTAGCGGGATTCTACGAGCAGTACTTC; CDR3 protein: CASSLAGLAGFYEQYF
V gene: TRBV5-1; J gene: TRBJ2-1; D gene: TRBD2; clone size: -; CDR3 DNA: TGCGCCAGCAGCCGATCGAGCGGGAGGGCCGACCATGAGCAGTTCTTC; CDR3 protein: CASSRSSGRADHEQFF
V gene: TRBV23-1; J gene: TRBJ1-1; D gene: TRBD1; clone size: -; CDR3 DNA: TGCGCCAGCAGCTCGACAGGGCTTAACACTGAAGCTTTCTTT; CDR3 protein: CASSSTGLNTEAFF
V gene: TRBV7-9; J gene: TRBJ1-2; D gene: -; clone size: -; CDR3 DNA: TGTGCCAGCAGCTTGGAAGACCCAAACTATGGCTACACCTTC; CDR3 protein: CASSLEDPNYGYTF
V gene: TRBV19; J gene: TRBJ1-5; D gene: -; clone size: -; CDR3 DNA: TGTGCCAGTAGTGCCCATTTGGAGCCCCAGCATTTT; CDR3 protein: CASSAHLEPQHF
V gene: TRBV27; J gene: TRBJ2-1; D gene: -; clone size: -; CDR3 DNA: TGTGCCAGCAGTTTCTCAGGCCTACACTTTGCTGAGCAGTTCTTC; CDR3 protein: CASSFSGLHFAEQFF
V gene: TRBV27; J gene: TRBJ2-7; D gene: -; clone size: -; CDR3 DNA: TGTGCCAGCAGTGGGGCTGAGGGAAACTACGAGCAGTACTTC; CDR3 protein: CASSGAEGNYEQYF
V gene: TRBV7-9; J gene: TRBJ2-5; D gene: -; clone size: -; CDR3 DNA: TGTGCCAGCAGCTCGTCGGGGACCCAGTACTTC; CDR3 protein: CASSSSGTQYF
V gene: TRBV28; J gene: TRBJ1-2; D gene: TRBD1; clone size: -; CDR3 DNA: TGTGCCAGCAGTCAAAGCCGAACAGGGGGCAGTTATGGCTACACCTTC; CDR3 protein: CASSQSRTGGSYGYTF
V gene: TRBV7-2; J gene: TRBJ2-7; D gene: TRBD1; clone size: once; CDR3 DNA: TGTGCCAGCAGCTCAGACAGGGGCTACGAGCAGTACTTC; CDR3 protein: CASSSDRGYEQYF
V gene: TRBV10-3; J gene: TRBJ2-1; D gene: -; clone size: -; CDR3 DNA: TGTGCCATCAGTGAACGAGCAGACCTGAAAAATGAGCAGTTCTTC; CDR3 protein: CAISERADLKNEQFF
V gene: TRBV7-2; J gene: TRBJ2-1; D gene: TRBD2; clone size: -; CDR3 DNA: TGTGCCAGCAGCACCCGACTAGCGGGAGGTGTCAATGAGCAGTTCTTC; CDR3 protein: CASSTRLAGGVNEQFF
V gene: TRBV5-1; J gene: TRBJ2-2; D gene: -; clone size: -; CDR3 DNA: TGCGCCAGCAGCTTGTTTTTGGGTCAGGGGTTAAACACCGGGGAGCTGTTTTTT; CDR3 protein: CASSLFLGQGLNTGELFF
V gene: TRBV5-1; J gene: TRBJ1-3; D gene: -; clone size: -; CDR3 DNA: TGCGCCAGCCGCCCGGAAACAAACGCTGGAAACACCATATATTTT; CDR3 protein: CASRPETNAGNTIYF
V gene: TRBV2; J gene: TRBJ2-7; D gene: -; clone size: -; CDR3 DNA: TGTGCCAGCAGTTCTAATTCCTACGAGCAGTACTTC; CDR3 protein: CASSSNSYEQYF
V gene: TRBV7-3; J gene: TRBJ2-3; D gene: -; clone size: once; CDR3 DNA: TGTGCCAGCAGCTCACAGGGTACAGATACGCAGTATTTT; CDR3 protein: CASSSQGTDTQYF
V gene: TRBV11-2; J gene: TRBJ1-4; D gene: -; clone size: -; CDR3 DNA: TGTGCCAGCAGTTCCCCGCCGGGGGGCCGAGGGAGGGAAAAACTGTTTTTT; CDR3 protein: CASSSPPGGRGREKLFF
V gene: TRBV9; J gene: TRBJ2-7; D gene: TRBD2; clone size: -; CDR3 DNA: TGTGCCAGCAGCGTGGCGGGACTAGCGGAAAGCGAGCAGTACTTC; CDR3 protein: CASSVAGLAESEQYF
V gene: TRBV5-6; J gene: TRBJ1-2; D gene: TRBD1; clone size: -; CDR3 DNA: TGTGCCAGCAGCGGTACAGGGGGGAACGACTATGGCTACACCTTC; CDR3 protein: CASSGTGGNDYGYTF
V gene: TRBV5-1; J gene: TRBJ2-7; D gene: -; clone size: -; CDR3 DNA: TGCGCCAGCAGCTTTAGGCAGGGTGACGCCGAGCAGTACTTC; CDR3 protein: CASSFRQGDAEQYF
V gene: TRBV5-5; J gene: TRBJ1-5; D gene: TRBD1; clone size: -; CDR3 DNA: TGTGCCAGCAGCTTGGGTACCGGGACAGGGGGTTATCAGCCCCAGCATTTT; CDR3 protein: CASSLGTGTGGYQPQHF
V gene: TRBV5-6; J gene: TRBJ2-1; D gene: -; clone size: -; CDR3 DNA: TGTGCCAGCAGCTTCCAGGGGATTACTAGCGCCCAGTTCTTC; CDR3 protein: CASSFQGITSAQFF
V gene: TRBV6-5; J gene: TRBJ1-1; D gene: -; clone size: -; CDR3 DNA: TGTGCCAGCAGTTACTCGAAGGGGAGAGGGAACGTTGCAGCTTTCTTT; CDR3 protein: CASSYSKGRGNVAAFF
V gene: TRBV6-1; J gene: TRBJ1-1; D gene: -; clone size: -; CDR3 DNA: TGTGCCAGCAGTGAAGGTAGGGCAGCCTCAAACACTGAAGCTTTCTTT; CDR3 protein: CASSEGRAASNTEAFF
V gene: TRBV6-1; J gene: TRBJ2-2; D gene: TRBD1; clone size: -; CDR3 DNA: TGTGCCAGCAGTAGGAGACAGGGGGGAACCGGGGAGCTGTTTTTT; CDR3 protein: CASSRRQGGTGELFF
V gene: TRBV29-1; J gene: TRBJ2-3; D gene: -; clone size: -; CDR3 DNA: TGCAGCGTTGAATCTCTAACCGACAGCCTGGCTACGCAGTATTTT; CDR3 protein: CSVESLTDSLATQYF
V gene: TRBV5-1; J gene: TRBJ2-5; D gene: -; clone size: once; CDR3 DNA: TGCGCCAGCAGCCCGGGACTCAACAGAGAAGAGACCCAGTACTTC; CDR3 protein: CASSPGLNREETQYF